This TCR beta chain appears in the sequencing data of a study of neurological immune-mediated disorders. Germline assignment: CDR1 MNHNY and CDR2 SVGAGI (reference sequence). The CDR3 has 15 amino acids. V was trimmed by 2 bases and J by 6 bases, leaving 14 bases between them. TCRdb processed the 5' RACE reads anew with MiXCR; each CDR3 protein has one entry. The data show fewer than 85,000 distinct CDR3 sequences, with approximately 5% seen just once and about 2.2% held by the top ten. This clonotype showed up just a few times. The V and J genes are TRBV6-6 and TRBJ1-5; D not certain. The receptor was isolated from a woman aged 65 to 85 with multiple sclerosis. The specimen was PBMCs. CDR3 in DNA: TGTGCCAGCAGTTACCAGCGCAATCGGGGTCAGCCCCAGCATTTT. Translation gives CASSYQRNRGQPQHF.